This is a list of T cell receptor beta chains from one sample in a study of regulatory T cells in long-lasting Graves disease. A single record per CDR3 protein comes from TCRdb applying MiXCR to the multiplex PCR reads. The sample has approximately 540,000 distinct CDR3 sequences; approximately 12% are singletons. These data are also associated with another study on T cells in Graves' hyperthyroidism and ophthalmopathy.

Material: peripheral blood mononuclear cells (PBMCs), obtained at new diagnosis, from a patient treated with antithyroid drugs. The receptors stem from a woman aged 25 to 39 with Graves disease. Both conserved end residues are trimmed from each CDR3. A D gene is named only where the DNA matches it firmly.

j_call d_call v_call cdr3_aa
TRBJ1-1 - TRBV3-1 ASSFLGMEAF
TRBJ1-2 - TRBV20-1 SARAIGMAYYGYT
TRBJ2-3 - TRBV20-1 SARGVGGTDTQY
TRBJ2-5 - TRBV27 ASSSGLAQY
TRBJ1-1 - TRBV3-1 ASGRRLEAF
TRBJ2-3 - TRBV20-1 SARDPTDTQY
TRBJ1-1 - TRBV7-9 ASSLNGNTEAF
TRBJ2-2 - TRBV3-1 ASSLDGTRTGELF
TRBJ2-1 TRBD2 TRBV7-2 ASSSHEISGSNEQF
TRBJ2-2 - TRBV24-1 ATSDWSSGGELF
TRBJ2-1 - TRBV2 ASRFESSYNEQF
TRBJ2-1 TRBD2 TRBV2 ASSQPSGKYGEQF
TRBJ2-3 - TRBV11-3 ASSLQGSSTDTQY
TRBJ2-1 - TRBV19 ASSRFSGNSYNEQF
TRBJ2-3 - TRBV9 ASSSPGDTQY
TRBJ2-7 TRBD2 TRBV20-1 SATRGAGGSEQY
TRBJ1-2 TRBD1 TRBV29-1 SVGDRGPGGYT
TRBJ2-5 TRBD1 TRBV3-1 ASSPWTGRETQY
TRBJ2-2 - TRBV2 ASSVRGFTGELF
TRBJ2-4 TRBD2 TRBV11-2 ASSWTSGNIQY
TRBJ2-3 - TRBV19 ASSSHPDGTDTQY
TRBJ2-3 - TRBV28 ASQGLSNTDTQY
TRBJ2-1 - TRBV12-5 ASGFLPPASSYNEQF
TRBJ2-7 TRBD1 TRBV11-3 ASSFNRDRDYEQY
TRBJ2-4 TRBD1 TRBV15 ATSPRTGSGIQY
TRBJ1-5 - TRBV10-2 ASSESEGSNQPQH